This TCR beta chain was recovered during a study of T cell responses to AZD1222 COVID-19 vaccine. Across the whole study: Second doses that came at about 4 or about 12 weeks were put together. The study's findings and limits: Spike-spanning, vaccine-associated CD4 TCRs were dominant at 160-218 and 743-854. Clonal diversity was possibly underestimated; the donors were predominantly white British and more often female. Sampled repertoires all dated from after the peak T cell response.

This CDR3 is built from 12 residues. V gave up 2 bases and J gave up 8 bases, with 7 bases separating them. As concerns this clone: Its matching antigen is unknown.

The assay was immunoSEQ multiplex PCR, and TCRdb's table has in-frame clones only and misses some. The sample lists approximately 110,000 clones; about 90% were seen once. The receptor's source is an adult in good health. Sample: peripheral blood, taken on day 0 of AZD1222 vaccination. V is TRBV12-3 or TRBV12-4 and J is TRBJ2-1, with D perhaps matching TRBD2 (5 bases). CDR3 residues: CASSLMRDEQFF. CDR3 in DNA: TGTGCCAGCAGTTTAATGCGGGATGAGCAGTTCTTC.